This TCR beta chain was captured by sequencing in a study of cytomegalovirus exposure and HLA in healthy donors. General observations from the study: Presence/absence analyses assumed roughly uniform sequencing depth across donors. Sequencing probably produced one cluster of sequence variants that were highly shared.

Donors in the study were healthy people who gave bone marrow. The CDR3 consists of 12 residues. Trimming stripped 3 bases from V and 2 bases from J, with 6 bases between. 60 Vbeta and 13 Jbeta primers were used in PCR. Sequencing used immunoSEQ multiplex PCR; TCRdb keeps in-frame clones, though not all of them. The data show 200,000 to 300,000 clones, roughly 82% seen once. On this clone: No antigen is known for it.

The sequenced sample consisted of PBMCs. The receptor was isolated from a woman aged 40 to 55 in good health and CMV-seropositive. V usage is TRBV5-3 and J usage is TRBJ2-7; D is uncertain. TRBV5-3 is annotated as an ORF whose role is uncertain. The CDR3 DNA follows: TGTGCCAGAAGCTACAGTACCTACGAGCAGTACTTC. Residues: CARSYSTYEQYF.